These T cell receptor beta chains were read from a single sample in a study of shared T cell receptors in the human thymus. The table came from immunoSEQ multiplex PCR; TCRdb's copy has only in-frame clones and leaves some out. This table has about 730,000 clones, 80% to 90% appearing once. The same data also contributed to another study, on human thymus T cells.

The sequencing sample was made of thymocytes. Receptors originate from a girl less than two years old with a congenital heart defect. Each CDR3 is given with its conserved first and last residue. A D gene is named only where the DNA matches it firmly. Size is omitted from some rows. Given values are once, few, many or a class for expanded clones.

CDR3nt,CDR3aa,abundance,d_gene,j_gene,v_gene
TGCGCCAGCAGCTTGCCGACAGGGCCCTCCGGCTACACCTTC,CASSLPTGPSGYTF,once,TRBD1,TRBJ1-2,TRBV5-1
TGTGCCATCAGTGACTTTTCTCATGGCTACACCTTC,CAISDFSHGYTF,.,.,TRBJ1-2,TRBV10-3
TGTGCCAGCAGTCTGCGACAGGTGAAGTACCCTGAAGCTTTCTTT,CASSLRQVKYPEAFF,once,.,TRBJ1-1,TRBV27
TGCGCCAGCAGCCGACTCGGGACAGGCTACAATGAGCAGTTCTTC,CASSRLGTGYNEQFF,.,TRBD1,TRBJ2-1,TRBV5-1
TGTGCTAGCTACGACAAGATCTATGGCTACACCTTC,CASYDKIYGYTF,few,.,TRBJ1-2,TRBV7-7
TGTGCCAGCCGGACACCGTACATCTATGGCTACACCTTC,CASRTPYIYGYTF,.,.,TRBJ1-2,TRBV6-1
TGTGCCAGCAGCCACCTGGGGGGGCAGGCTAACTATGGCTACACCTTC,CASSHLGGQANYGYTF,.,.,TRBJ1-2,TRBV11-2
TGTGCCAGCAGCTTACAGCGGGACAGGGCCTACGAGCAGTACTTC,CASSLQRDRAYEQYF,.,TRBD1,TRBJ2-7,TRBV5-6
TGTGCCAGCAGGATATCCTTCGACAGGGTCTTTGCAGATACGCAGTATTTT,CASRISFDRVFADTQYF,.,TRBD1,TRBJ2-3,TRBV2
TGCGCCAGCAGCCACTCCCTTAGCGCAACCCGCCTGAGCTCCTACAATGAGCAGTTCTTC,CASSHSLSATRLSSYNEQFF,.,.,TRBJ2-1,TRBV4-3
TGTGCCATCAGTGATACCCTGGCAGGCCCCCACCTGGCTAACTATGGCTACACCTTC,CAISDTLAGPHLANYGYTF,.,.,TRBJ1-2,TRBV10-3
TGTGCCAGCAGCTTAGGACTAGCGGGGGCTACCTGTGAAGAGACTCAGTACTTC,CASSLGLAGATCEETQYF,.,TRBD2,TRBJ2-5,TRBV7-8
TGTGCCTGGAGTGTTTATGGGGGGGCCGGCACAGATACGCAGTATTTT,CAWSVYGGAGTDTQYF,.,.,TRBJ2-3,TRBV30
TGTGCCAGCAGTTTATGGGGCAGCTCCTACGAGCAGTACTTC,CASSLWGSSYEQYF,.,.,TRBJ2-7,TRBV28
TGTGCCAGCAGCCGATCGACAGAGCTGTACCAAGAGACCCAGTACTTC,CASSRSTELYQETQYF,once,.,TRBJ2-5,TRBV27
TGTGCCAGCAGCCAAGCCCACAGGTACGACAGACCCCTTACCTCTGGAAACACCATATATTTT,CASSQAHRYDRPLTSGNTIYF,.,.,TRBJ1-3,TRBV4-2
TGTGCCAGCAGCCGGGGACAGGCAAGCTCTGGAAACACCATATATTTT,CASSRGQASSGNTIYF,.,TRBD1,TRBJ1-3,TRBV5-6
TGTGCCAGCAGCCTGAACACCGGGGAGCTGTTTTTT,CASSLNTGELFF,.,.,TRBJ2-2,TRBV7-2
TGTGCCATCAGTCCTGATGGACAGGCGACCTACGAGCAGTACTTC,CAISPDGQATYEQYF,.,TRBD1,TRBJ2-7,TRBV10-3
TGTGCCAGCAGTCCCCAAGCAAATCAGCCCCAGCATTTT,CASSPQANQPQHF,.,.,TRBJ1-5,TRBV6-4
TGTGCCACCAGCAGAGTTAGGGGGCGGACCTCCTATGGCTACACCTTC,CATSRVRGRTSYGYTF,.,TRBD1,TRBJ1-2,TRBV15
TGTGCCAGCAGTGAAGCGGACAGGGAAACTTTC,CASSEADRETF,.,TRBD1,TRBJ2-7,TRBV2
TGTGCCAGCAGCCAAGATGGGCATCTGGATCGGGGTAATTCACCCCTCCACTTT,CASSQDGHLDRGNSPLHF,.,.,TRBJ1-6,TRBV14
TGTGCCAGCAGCTTGACCAGGCCCTCGAGCTCCTACGAGCAGTACTTC,CASSLTRPSSSYEQYF,.,.,TRBJ2-7,TRBV5-4
TGTGCCAGCAGTGGGGAGGCAGGGCGAAAACTGTTTTTT,CASSGEAGRKLFF,.,.,TRBJ1-4,TRBV25-1
TGTGCCTCGTCACGGAGCTCTGGAAACACCATATATTTT,CASSRSSGNTIYF,.,.,TRBJ1-3,TRBV6-5
TGTGCCAGCAGTAATCATAGCGGGGGGGCCCAAGAGACCCAGTACTTC,CASSNHSGGAQETQYF,.,TRBD2,TRBJ2-5,TRBV2
TGTGCCAGCAGCTTCTCTAGGTGGACAGGGATACGAGCTTTCTTT,CASSFSRWTGIRAFF,.,TRBD1,TRBJ1-1,TRBV7-9
TGTGCCAGTATAGAACCTCCTACGGACAGGACGAACACTGAAGCTTTCTTT,CASIEPPTDRTNTEAFF,.,TRBD1,TRBJ1-1,TRBV19
TGCGCCAGCAGCCCCCCTTGGGACAGGGGGCGGGAAGGCTACACCTTC,CASSPPWDRGREGYTF,.,TRBD1,TRBJ1-2,TRBV4-1
TGTGCCAGCAGCCGGGGACAGGTTGGTTCCTATGGCTACACCTTC,CASSRGQVGSYGYTF,.,TRBD1,TRBJ1-2,TRBV11-2
TGCGCCAGCAGCCAAGGGTTAAGCAGTGGGGACACCACAGATACGCAGTATTTT,CASSQGLSSGDTTDTQYF,.,.,TRBJ2-3,TRBV4-3
TGCGCCAGCAGTGAGTCCGTTACAGGGGGCGACTTCTATGGGAGACCCCAGCATTTT,CASSESVTGGDFYGRPQHF,.,TRBD1,TRBJ1-5,TRBV10-1
TGTGCCAGCAGCGTAGACCCGGCGGGGAACACTGAAGCTTTCTTT,CASSVDPAGNTEAFF,.,.,TRBJ1-1,TRBV9
TGTGCCAGCAGCTTAACGGGTCACGGGGTGGCTGAAGCTTTCTTT,CASSLTGHGVAEAFF,.,.,TRBJ1-1,TRBV7-3
TGTGCCAGCTCACGGGTCAGGGTTGCTCATGGCTACACCTTC,CASSRVRVAHGYTF,.,.,TRBJ1-2,TRBV18
TGTGCCAGCAGCTTGGGGGACAGGGGCCTCCTCAATGAGCAGTTCTTC,CASSLGDRGLLNEQFF,.,TRBD1,TRBJ2-1,TRBV5-8
TGTGCCAGCAGCGTAGGGAATCTGGGGGCGCCGGGAAGAGCCAAAAACATTCAGTACTTC,CASSVGNLGAPGRAKNIQYF,.,.,TRBJ2-4,TRBV9
TGTGCCAGCAGCGACGACGGGATTAACTATGGCTACACCTTC,CASSDDGINYGYTF,.,.,TRBJ1-2,TRBV5-6
TGCGCCAGCAGTCCTGGGACATCTTCCTACGAGCAGTACTTC,CASSPGTSSYEQYF,.,.,TRBJ2-7,TRBV23-1
TGCGCCAGCAGCCAAGACGTCCACGAACAGGGGAACACTGAAGCTTTCTTT,CASSQDVHEQGNTEAFF,.,.,TRBJ1-1,TRBV4-1
TGTGCCAGCAGTGAACGGGGACAGGGAGGCGATGAGCAGTTCTTC,CASSERGQGGDEQFF,.,TRBD1,TRBJ2-1,TRBV6-1
TGTGCCAGCAGCTTGGGTCAGGGGGATCATGGCTACACCTTC,CASSLGQGDHGYTF,.,TRBD1,TRBJ1-2,TRBV5-4
TGCGCCAGCAGCCAAGTTCCTAGCGGGGGGCGCGAAAACGGGGAGCTGTTTTTT,CASSQVPSGGRENGELFF,.,TRBD2,TRBJ2-2,TRBV4-3
TGTGCCATCAGTGAGTCGAGGGACAGGGAATCTGAAAAACTGTTTTTT,CAISESRDRESEKLFF,.,TRBD1,TRBJ1-4,TRBV10-3
TGTGCCAGCAGAGACGACAGGGGCAATCAGCCCCAGCATTTT,CASRDDRGNQPQHF,.,TRBD1,TRBJ1-5,TRBV28
TGTGCCAGCAGCAGGGGGAGCTCCTATAATTCACCCCTCCACTTT,CASSRGSSYNSPLHF,.,TRBD1,TRBJ1-6,TRBV6-5
TGCGCCAGCAGAACCGGGACAGGGGGCGCCTCACTCTATGGCTACACCTTC,CASRTGTGGASLYGYTF,.,TRBD1,TRBJ1-2,TRBV5-1
TGTGCCAGCAGCCCCTCGTTTCTACGACAAGAGACCCAGTACTTC,CASSPSFLRQETQYF,.,.,TRBJ2-5,TRBV11-2
TGTGCCAGCAGCGCTTCGGAGGGGAACACTGAAGCTTTCTTT,CASSASEGNTEAFF,.,.,TRBJ1-1,TRBV7-9
TGTGCCAGCAGCTTTGGAGCGATAACGGGCACTGAAGCTTTCTTT,CASSFGAITGTEAFF,.,.,TRBJ1-1,TRBV5-8
TGTGCCAGCAGGGACAAGGGCGGGGGGAGGTTAGATACGCAGTATTTT,CASRDKGGGRLDTQYF,.,TRBD2,TRBJ2-3,TRBV7-6
TGTGCCAGCAGCCAAGTCCCCCCTGGTATCCCAGGTTACTACAATGAGCAGTTCTTC,CASSQVPPGIPGYYNEQFF,.,.,TRBJ2-1,TRBV4-2